The 13 T cell receptor beta chains below all came from one sample that was sequenced in a study of blood T cell repertoires in COVID-19. Sequencing was performed with immunoSEQ multiplex PCR; in TCRdb, only in-frame clones are kept and a portion is missing. The repertoire holds tens of thousands of clones, with about 85% as singletons. Sample: peripheral blood. These receptors originate from a woman older than 75 with COVID-19, enrolled during active disease.

The chain is built from TRBV9 and TRBJ2-3; 12 nucleotides line up with TRBD2. CDR3 length equals 17 residues. Trimming removed 0 bases from V and 3 bases from J; junction bases left unmatched: 5. Germline V lookup: CDR1 SGDLS, CDR2 YYNGEE. The CDR3 DNA reads TGTGCCAGCAGCGTAGACCACGGACTAGCGGGGACAGATACGCAGTATTTT. Amino acids: CASSVDHGLAGTDTQYF.

The gene calls are TRBV4-3 and TRBJ2-5, with a possible D match to TRBD2 (6 bases). Trimming took 4 bases from V and 4 from J, leaving 10 bases between them. Germline loops: CDR1 LGHNA, CDR2 YSLEER. This CDR3 spans 13 amino acids. CDR3 residues: CASSRDFGETQYF. The CDR3 nucleotides read TGCGCCAGCAGCCGGGACTTCGGAGAGACCCAGTACTTC.

This clone was detected once. V is TRBV21-1 and J is TRBJ1-6; TRBD1, the table's D call, lacks a check against the DNA. TRBV21-1 is assigned pseudogene status. This CDR3 has 16 residues. CDR3: CASSTRQGSYNSPLHF. The CDR3 coding sequence is TGTGCCAGCAGCACTCGACAGGGCTCCTATAATTCACCCCTCCACTTT.

This clone was counted only a few times. V usage is TRBV2 and J usage is TRBJ2-7; the D gene is possibly TRBD1 (5 bases). CDR1 SNHLY and CDR2 FYNNEI come from the germline V gene. The V and J ends lost 7 bases and 7 bases respectively, with 20 bases between them. The CDR3 loop spans 14 amino acids. CDR3 region: CASTGQIGSSEQYF. In DNA, the CDR3 is TGTGCCAGCACTGGACAAATTGGTTCGAGTGAGCAGTACTTC. Full variable domain (missing parts from reference TRBV2 and TRBJ2-7): EPEVTQTPSHQVTQMGQEVILRCVPISNHLYFYWYRQILGQKVEFLVSFYNNEISEKSEIFDDQFSVERPDGSNFTLKIRSTKLEDSAMYFCASTGQIGSSEQYFGPGTRLTVT.

The CDR3, as DNA: TGTGCCAGCAGTTACGGGCCGAGCTCCTACGAGCAGTACTTC. It yields the protein CASSYGPSSYEQYF. V usage is TRBV6-2 or TRBV6-3 and J usage is TRBJ2-7; D is undetermined. The CDR3 totals 14 residues. The germline V gene has CDR1 MNHEY and CDR2 SVGEGT. V lost 2 bases, J lost 0 bases, and 8 bases lay in between.

This chain links TRBV7-3 with TRBJ1-2; no firm D call. The length of the CDR3 is 13 residues. Looked up from germline, CDR1 is SGHTA and CDR2 is FQGTGA. The germline V and J ends were trimmed by 2 bases and 7 bases, with 11 bases remaining between them. CDR3 protein: CASSLGPGIGYTF. The CDR3 DNA reads TGTGCCAGCAGCTTAGGTCCGGGTATTGGCTACACCTTC.

This clone was seen just once. The J gene is TRBJ2-1, the V gene TRBV30; 8 bases agree with TRBD2. Germline-derived CDR1 and CDR2 are GTSNPN and SVGIG (reference sequence). The V and J ends lost 4 bases and 8 bases, in that order; junction bases with no gene match: 1. The CDR3 is made up of 11 amino acids. CDR3: CAWNGGDEQFF. The CDR3 nucleotides read TGTGCCTGGAACGGGGGGGATGAGCAGTTCTTC.

This clone was seen a few times. The gene calls are TRBV18 and TRBJ2-3, with 9 bases aligning to TRBD2. The V segment lost 3 bases and the J segment 6 bases; nucleotides outside the gene matches: 10. The germline V gene encodes CDR1 KGHSH and CDR2 LQKENI. This CDR3 has 16 amino acids. CDR3 amino acids: CASSPVTSGLLDTQYF. CDR3 nucleotides: TGTGCCAGCTCACCGGTGACTAGCGGACTCCTGGATACGCAGTATTTT.

J is TRBJ1-2 and V is TRBV5-1, with 8 bases identical to TRBD1. Germline V gives CDR1 SGHRS, CDR2 YFSETQ. J was trimmed by 5 bases and V by 4 bases; bases with no gene match: 4. The CDR3 sequence is 13 residues long. As DNA, the CDR3 is TGCGCCAGCAGCGTGACAGGGGTTTATGGCTACACCTTC. Its protein product is CASSVTGVYGYTF.

This rearrangement joins TRBV5-4 to TRBJ2-5, with a weak D call TRBD1 (6 bases). CDR3 length: 14 residues. Germline V gives CDR1 SGHNT, CDR2 YYREEE (reference sequence). V shed 0 bases and J shed 1 base, with 7 bases lying between them. The CDR3 region is CASSLGRGQETQYF. The CDR3 bases are TGTGCCAGCAGCTTGGGCAGGGGCCAAGAGACCCAGTACTTC. The whole variable domain, remainder taken from reference TRBV5-4 and TRBJ2-5, is ETGVTQSPTHLIKTRGQQVTLRCSSQSGHNTVSWYQQALGQGPQFIFQYYREEENGRGNFPPRFSGLQFPNYSSELNVNALELDDSALYLCASSLGRGQETQYFGPGTRLLVL.

The chain has TRBV4-3 and TRBJ2-3; 11 bases are shared with TRBD2. This CDR3 region has 17 residues. CDR1 and CDR2 from the germline V gene are LGHNA and YSLEER. V trimming: 1 base; J trimming: 3 bases; junction bases outside the gene matches: 6. The CDR3 sequence is CASSQVRASGGTDTQYF. The CDR3 DNA is TGCGCCAGCAGCCAAGTTCGGGCTAGCGGGGGGACAGATACGCAGTATTTT.

The chain carries TRBV24-1 and TRBJ2-2; 8 bases are shared with TRBD2. Germline assignment: CDR1 KGHDR and CDR2 SFDVKD. Losses at the gene ends were 2 bases for V and 9 bases for J; bases not matched to a gene: 7. This CDR3 comprises 15 residues. CDR3 sequence reads: CATSDSGGDIRELFF. In DNA form, the CDR3 reads TGTGCCACCAGTGATTCGGGGGGGGATATCAGGGAGCTGTTTTTT.

The CDR3 reads CASSRGESAGIGETQYF. The CDR3 DNA follows: TGCGCCAGCAGCCGCGGGGAGTCTGCGGGGATTGGGGAGACCCAGTACTTC. The chain carries TRBV4-1 and TRBJ2-5, with D perhaps TRBD2 (6 bases). The CDR3 covers 17 residues. V lost 4 bases and J lost 5, with 23 bases in between. Germline V lookup: CDR1 MGHRA, CDR2 YSYEKL.